The clone carrying this T cell receptor beta chain was detected a few times. No antigen is known for it. This entry is derived from a study of Ad26.COV2.S vaccination and SARS-CoV-2 variants. General study points: Relative to placebo recipients, vaccine recipients exhibited elevated spike-specific TCR breadth.

Sequencing used immunoSEQ multiplex PCR; TCRdb keeps in-frame clones, though not all of them. The sample comprises about 440,000 clones, less than 95% of which are singletons, and under 4.5% rests with the top ten. The V segment lost 9 bases and the J segment 2 bases; nucleotides outside the gene matches: 3. Germline-derived CDR1 and CDR2 are WNHNN and SYGVQD (reference sequence). This CDR3 contains 14 residues. The treatment is: around 19 received Ad26.COV2.S at low or high dose, single or two shots; 5 received placebo; per-sample allocation not given. After the first vaccine or placebo injection, samples were drawn on day 63.

The chain uses TRBV10-1 and TRBJ2-2, with TRBD2 matching 10 bases. This sample comprised peripheral blood, obtained in a trial of Ad26.COV2.S vaccine versus placebo. This clonotype was obtained from a person aged 18-65 years who received the Ad26.COV2.S COVID-19 vaccine or a placebo. The CDR3, as DNA: TGCGCCAGGGGGACTAGCGTAAACACCGGGGAGCTGTTTTTT. The encoded protein is CARGTSVNTGELFF.